What follows are 11 T cell receptor beta chains derived from one specimen sequenced in a study of Tregs in tolerant kidney transplant recipients. Method: immunoSEQ multiplex PCR; TCRdb's copy keeps in-frame clones and lacks some. The data show roughly 64,000 clones, with approximately 87% seen just once and approximately 3.9% held by the top ten. Recipients received nonmyeloablative bone marrow transplants from related graft donors, with transient mixed chimerism. Source: CD4+ T cells from blood (PBMCs), taken 6 months after the transplant. These receptors originate from a human patient who received a combined kidney and bone marrow transplant. These T cells may partly come from the graft donor.

This clone was counted once. V gene TRBV7-3 combines with J gene TRBJ1-1; tentative D call: TRBD1 (6 bases). The germline V gene encodes CDR1 SGHTA and CDR2 FQGTGA. Trimming cost V 5 bases and J 10 bases, with 17 bases left between them. The CDR3 contains 13 residues. CDR3 DNA sequence: TGTGCCAGCAGCCCAGTAGGGGGGGATGCAGCTTTCTTT. Translated, it gives CASSPVGGDAAFF.

This chain joins TRBV10-3 and TRBJ1-5; TRBD1 is a possible D gene (6 bases). Germline CDR1 reads ENHRY; CDR2 reads SYGVKD. V lost 4 bases and J 2 bases, leaving 9 bases between the germline ends. The CDR3 contains 14 residues. The CDR3: CAISAQGGNQPQHF. CDR3 sequence (DNA): TGTGCCATCAGTGCACAGGGAGGCAATCAGCCCCAGCATTTT.

This chain connects TRBV28 to TRBJ1-5; possible D gene TRBD1, 5 bases. CDR1 MDHEN and CDR2 SYDVKM come from the germline V gene. This CDR3 has 15 amino acids. V lost 3 bases to trimming and J lost 0 bases, with 9 bases between them. The DNA of the CDR3 is TGTGCCAGCAGTTTTGGGGCCTCTAGCAATCAGCCCCAGCATTTT. This codes for CASSFGASSNQPQHF.

V and J are TRBV19 and TRBJ2-1; D perhaps matches TRBD1 (6 bases). The CDR3 contains 15 residues. Germline values: CDR1 LNHDA, CDR2 SQIVND (reference sequence). V dropped 3 bases and J dropped 4 bases, with 13 bases sitting between them. The CDR3 loop is CASSMPGHWYNEQFF. The CDR3 coding sequence is TGTGCCAGTAGTATGCCGGGACATTGGTACAATGAGCAGTTCTTC.

V usage is TRBV5-1 and J usage is TRBJ2-5, with D tentatively TRBD2 (5 bases). Germline loops: CDR1 SGHRS, CDR2 YFSETQ. The CDR3 runs 14 residues. Between the trimmed V and J ends, which lost 0 bases and 4 bases, there was a span of 10 bases. CDR3 loop: CASSLGSEGETQYF. The CDR3 DNA sequence: TGCGCCAGCAGCTTGGGTAGCGAAGGAGAGACCCAGTACTTC.

The CDR3 DNA follows: TGTGCCAGCAGCGTAGATCCCGGGTATACCTACGAGCAGTACTTC. Its translation: CASSVDPGYTYEQYF. The rearrangement links TRBV9 to TRBJ2-7, with D unclear. The CDR3 consists of 15 residues. The ends were cut back, 0 bases at V and 2 bases at J, with 12 bases in the middle. Germline V CDR1 and CDR2: SGDLS, YYNGEE.

The V call is TRBV5-4, the J call TRBJ2-7; a possible D gene is TRBD1 (5 bases). Trimming left V 3 bases short and J 2 bases short, with 15 bases between. In germline, CDR1 is SGHNT, CDR2 YYREEE (reference sequence). The CDR3 is 15 residues long. The CDR3 coding sequence is TGTGCCAGCAGCTCCCCGCAGGGTTCTCCCTACGAGCAGTACTTC. It encodes CASSSPQGSPYEQYF.

The chain couples TRBV18 to TRBJ2-7; D gene unclear. The CDR3 totals 15 residues. Germline V lookup: CDR1 KGHSH, CDR2 LQKENI. Trimming cost V 0 bases and J 2 bases, with 11 bases left between them. The CDR3 sequence: CASSPPGWRAYEQYF. CDR3 DNA: TGTGCCAGCTCACCACCCGGGTGGCGCGCCTACGAGCAGTACTTC. Using reference TRBV18 and TRBJ2-7 for the parts outside the CDR3, the full variable domain is NAGVMQNPRHLVRRRGQEARLRCSPMKGHSHVYWYRQLPEEGLKFMVYLQKENIIDESGMPKERFSAEFPKEGPSILRIQQVVRGDSAAYFCASSPPGWRAYEQYFGPGTRLTVT.

The genes are TRBV19 and TRBJ1-6, with 7 bases aligning to TRBD1. The V gene's germline CDR1 is LNHDA and CDR2 SQIVND (reference sequence). The CDR3 consists of 14 residues. J gave up 7 bases and V 3 bases, and 3 bases lay outside the gene matches. The CDR3 DNA reads as TGTGCCAGTAGTATTACAGGGGAAAATTCACCCCTCCACTTT. Its protein is CASSITGENSPLHF.

J is TRBJ1-5 and V is TRBV19; D gene ambiguous. V was clipped by 10 bases and J by 4 bases, with 14 bases between them. The CDR3 is 13 amino acids. CDR1 is LNHDA and CDR2 is SQIVND in the germline V gene (reference sequence). CDR3 in DNA: TGTGCCACCAGGACCCGAGGGAATCAGCCCCAGCATTTT. Translating gives CATRTRGNQPQHF.

V and J are TRBV11-3 and TRBJ2-7, with D perhaps matching TRBD2 (5 bases). CDR1 and CDR2 (germline): SGHNT, YENEEA. Trimming cost V 1 base and J 2 bases, with 12 bases left between them. The CDR3 has 15 amino acids. The CDR3 spells CASSLGRSGPYEQYF. The CDR3 DNA is TGTGCCAGCAGCTTAGGCAGGAGCGGACCCTACGAGCAGTACTTC.